This T cell receptor (beta chain) was profiled in a study of blood T cell repertoires in COVID-19. A single count supports this clone. In the authors' workflow: The authors estimated nucleated cell counts from reference gene primer amplification. TCRdb's copy holds only in-frame clones and misses some; the assay was immunoSEQ multiplex PCR. V, J and clone size were drawn from that table, and D and trimming were deduced from the DNA. The sample holds about 160,000 clones; 79% are singletons and the top ten take around 8.1%. Seattle researchers signed up patients amid active infection and tracked them longitudinally. Source material: peripheral blood. The source of this sequence is a woman in her sixties with COVID-19, enrolled during active disease.

CDR3 residues: CASSLDRLSPSEQYV. The CDR3 DNA reads as TGCGCCAGCAGCTTGGATCGCTTATCCCCTAGCGAGCAGTACGTC. The chain has TRBV5-1 and TRBJ2-7, with unresolved D. CDR1 and CDR2 from the germline V gene are SGHRS and YFSETQ. Trimming took off 0 bases at V and 6 bases at J, with 16 bases between the two ends. The CDR3 has 15 residues.